Listed below are T cell receptor beta chains from one sample, sequenced in a study of cytomegalovirus exposure and HLA in healthy donors. Libraries were prepared by immunoSEQ multiplex PCR; TCRdb keeps only in-frame clonotypes and omits some of them. The data show about 120,000 clones, with about 80% seen just once and about 2% held by the top ten. Sequenced sample: PBMCs. Receptors originate from a man younger than 35 in good health and CMV-seronegative. CDR3s include the opening cysteine and the closing phenylalanine or tryptophan. The D gene is left open where the match is weak. Size is omitted from some rows. Given values are once, few, many or a class for expanded clones.

V: TRBV30
D: TRBD2
size: .
J: TRBJ2-1
DNA: TGTGCCTGGTTACCGGCGGGGGGGATCCACAATGAGCAGTTCTTC
CDR3: CAWLPAGGIHNEQFF

V: TRBV14
D: .
size: .
J: TRBJ1-1
DNA: TGTGCCAGCAGCCAAGGCGGCACTGAAGCTTTCTTT
CDR3: CASSQGGTEAFF

V: TRBV27
D: TRBD1
size: once
J: TRBJ2-3
DNA: TGTGCCACCAAAGCCGGGACAGCAACAGATACGCAGTATTTT
CDR3: CATKAGTATDTQYF

V: TRBV29-1
D: TRBD2
size: .
J: TRBJ2-3
DNA: TGCAGCGTTGGGACTAGCGGGATGGGCACAGATACGCAGTATTTT
CDR3: CSVGTSGMGTDTQYF

V: TRBV10-3
D: .
size: .
J: TRBJ1-3
DNA: TGTGCCATCAGTGAGGGTCAGGGAACTTTACCTGGAAACACCATATATTTT
CDR3: CAISEGQGTLPGNTIYF

V: TRBV19
D: .
size: .
J: TRBJ2-7
DNA: TGTGCCAGTAGTAAGATCGCTCGGGAGAGCAGCTCCTACGAGCAGTACTTC
CDR3: CASSKIARESSSYEQYF

V: TRBV6-5
D: TRBD1
size: .
J: TRBJ1-5
DNA: TGTGCCAGCAGTTCACGACAGGGGCATCAGCCCCAGCATTTT
CDR3: CASSSRQGHQPQHF

V: TRBV7-3
D: TRBD2
size: .
J: TRBJ2-1
DNA: TGTGCCAGCAGCTCGACTAGCGGGAGGGCCGGTGAGCAGTTCTTC
CDR3: CASSSTSGRAGEQFF

V: TRBV5-6
D: TRBD1
size: .
J: TRBJ1-2
DNA: TGTGCCAGCAGCTTTTCCGCCAACAGGGGAAAAAGCTACACCTTC
CDR3: CASSFSANRGKSYTF

V: TRBV5-1
D: TRBD1
size: .
J: TRBJ1-1
DNA: TGCGCCAGCAGGCTGACAGGGGGAAACACTGAAGCTTTCTTT
CDR3: CASRLTGGNTEAFF

V: TRBV5-6
D: .
size: .
J: TRBJ1-1
DNA: TGTGCCAGCAGCTTAGGCGGCGCCGGTGAAGCTTTCTTT
CDR3: CASSLGGAGEAFF

V: TRBV6-5
D: .
size: few
J: TRBJ2-7
DNA: TGTGCCAGCAGTTACATGGCAGAGCAGTACTTC
CDR3: CASSYMAEQYF

V: TRBV28
D: .
size: .
J: TRBJ2-7
DNA: TGTGCCAGCGGCCACCACGAGCAGTACTTC
CDR3: CASGHHEQYF

V: TRBV29-1
D: TRBD1
size: .
J: TRBJ1-2
DNA: TGCAGCGTCGCAGACAGGGGCTATGGCTACACCTTC
CDR3: CSVADRGYGYTF

V: TRBV11-2
D: .
size: .
J: TRBJ2-6
DNA: TGTGCCAGCAGCGCAGCCCAGGGTAAATCTGGGGCCAACGTCCTGACTTTC
CDR3: CASSAAQGKSGANVLTF

V: TRBV2
D: TRBD1
size: .
J: TRBJ1-2
DNA: TGTGCCAGCAGTGAATGGTGGGACAGTCGCCCTAAAACCTTC
CDR3: CASSEWWDSRPKTF

V: TRBV10-2
D: TRBD1
size: .
J: TRBJ1-4
DNA: TGCGCCAGCAGACCGACAGGGAGTGAGAAAAAACTGTTTTTT
CDR3: CASRPTGSEKKLFF

V: TRBV10-3
D: .
size: .
J: TRBJ1-5
DNA: TGTGCCATCAGTGGTACACAGGGAAATCTAAGGCAGCCCCAGCATTTT
CDR3: CAISGTQGNLRQPQHF

V: TRBV19
D: .
size: .
J: TRBJ2-7
DNA: TGTGCCAGTAGCGCAAGCGGGACACTGGGGTCCTACGAGCAGTACTTC
CDR3: CASSASGTLGSYEQYF

V: TRBV28
D: .
size: .
J: TRBJ2-7
DNA: TGTGCCAGCAGTTTATTAGGCAGGGACTACGAGCAGTACTTC
CDR3: CASSLLGRDYEQYF

V: TRBV2
D: .
size: .
J: TRBJ1-2
DNA: TGTGCCAGCAGTGGACAGCAGATTTATGGCTACACCTTC
CDR3: CASSGQQIYGYTF

V: TRBV15
D: .
size: .
J: TRBJ1-1
DNA: TGTGCCACCAGCAGAGCTGCCTTGAGCACTGAAGCTTTCTTT
CDR3: CATSRAALSTEAFF

V: TRBV6-5
D: TRBD1
size: .
J: TRBJ2-2
DNA: TGTGCCAGCAGTCCCTACAGGGGGAAGGGCGGGGAGCTGTTTTTT
CDR3: CASSPYRGKGGELFF

V: TRBV27
D: .
size: .
J: TRBJ2-1
DNA: TGTGCCAGCAGTAAAAGTGGCAGGCCCTCCTACAATGAGCAGTTCTTC
CDR3: CASSKSGRPSYNEQFF

V: TRBV10-3
D: .
size: .
J: TRBJ1-1
DNA: TGTGCCATTAGGACAGTGAACACTGAAGCTTTCTTT
CDR3: CAIRTVNTEAFF

V: TRBV5-6
D: .
size: few
J: TRBJ1-4
DNA: TGTGCCAGCAGCTTTGGTCAGGGGTGGGAAAAACTGTTTTTT
CDR3: CASSFGQGWEKLFF

V: TRBV4-2
D: TRBD1
size: .
J: TRBJ2-3
DNA: TGTGCCAGCAGCCAAGGGACAGGGTTCGTCGGTACAGATACGCAGTATTTT
CDR3: CASSQGTGFVGTDTQYF

V: TRBV28
D: .
size: .
J: TRBJ2-1
DNA: TGTGCCAGCAGTCCCAAACGAAGTAAGTCGGGCAATGAGCAGTTCTTC
CDR3: CASSPKRSKSGNEQFF

V: TRBV4-2
D: TRBD1
size: .
J: TRBJ2-7
DNA: TGTGCCAGCAGCCAAACTAACAGGGGGTATACCTCTTACGAGCAGTACTTC
CDR3: CASSQTNRGYTSYEQYF